Below, 5 T cell receptor beta chains from the same sample are listed, as sequenced in a study of shared T cell receptors in the human thymus. Sequencing used immunoSEQ multiplex PCR; TCRdb keeps in-frame clones, though not all of them. The sample has under 700,000 clones; about 84% are singletons. Separately, the same data were catalogued under a study of human thymus T cells.

The specimen was thymocytes. The receptors were gathered from a boy younger than two with a congenital heart defect.

The chain combines TRBV28 with TRBJ2-1, with TRBD1 identical over 7 bases. With V trimmed by 6 bases and J by 7 bases, 6 bases remained unmatched. Germline values: CDR1 MDHEN, CDR2 SYDVKM. The CDR3 runs to 13 residues. The CDR3: CASSQGGTNEQFF. The DNA of the CDR3 is TGTGCCAGCAGCCAAGGGGGCACGAATGAGCAGTTCTTC.

V usage is TRBV29-1 and J usage is TRBJ2-3; D possibly corresponds to TRBD2 (6 bases). The germline V gene encodes CDR1 SQVTM and CDR2 ANQGSEA. V was cut by 8 bases and J by 2 bases, with 11 bases left in between. The CDR3 runs 12 residues. The CDR3 DNA is TGCAGCATCAGGACTAACACAGATACGCAGTATTTT. This gives the protein CSIRTNTDTQYF.

The rearrangement joins TRBV19 to TRBJ2-5, with D perhaps matching TRBD1 (6 bases). Per the germline V gene, CDR1 is LNHDA and CDR2 is SQIVND (reference sequence). The CDR3 covers 18 residues. Trimming pared 6 bases from V and 1 base from J, leaving 24 bases between. The CDR3 sequence is CASSRQGYGQGIQETQYF. The CDR3 bases are TGTGCCAGTAGCCGGCAGGGGTATGGGCAGGGGATCCAAGAGACCCAGTACTTC.

This rearrangement joins TRBV28 to TRBJ2-7; 7 bases fit TRBD1. V was clipped by 6 bases and J by 6 bases; unmatched bases: 11. The CDR3 runs 14 residues. Germline V gene lookup returns CDR1 MDHEN and CDR2 SYDVKM. The CDR3: CASSGTAEGSEQYF. The CDR3 nucleotides read TGTGCCAGCAGCGGGACAGCAGAGGGGTCCGAGCAGTACTTC.

V and J are TRBV7-2 and TRBJ2-1; 11 bases agree with TRBD2. The trim removed 5 bases at V and 5 bases at J, leaving 2 bases unmatched. Looked up from germline, CDR1 is SGHTA and CDR2 is FQGNSA. CDR3 length: 14 residues. CDR3 in DNA: TGTGCCAGCAGCCGACTAGCGGGAAACAATGAGCAGTTCTTC. Its protein is CASSRLAGNNEQFF.